This T cell receptor beta chain derives from a study of cytomegalovirus exposure and HLA in healthy donors. Study summary: Earlier results showed approximately 110 million unique TCR beta sequences derived from roughly 190 million T cells. Roughly 85 million unique TCRs from HLA-typed donors were held in an early release of data.

The CDR3 is 16 amino acids. Germline values: CDR1 SNHLY, CDR2 FYNNEI. With 7 bases clipped from V and 7 bases from J, the junction kept 12 bases outside the gene matches. Whole-study results and caveats: Analyses of presence/absence relied on an assumption of roughly uniform sequencing depth across donors. An analysis done earlier found most TCR beta V segments productive about 90% or about 30% of the time.

A multiplex PCR was run with 60 Vbeta primers and 13 Jbeta primers. Method: immunoSEQ multiplex PCR; TCRdb's copy keeps in-frame clones and lacks some. This table has about 170,000 clones, roughly 80% appearing once. About this clone itself: Its specificity is unknown.

This receptor was identified in a female donor in good health and CMV-seronegative. Material for sequencing was PBMCs. The V and J genes are TRBV2 and TRBJ1-4; 10 nucleotides agree with TRBD1. The CDR3 bases are TGTGCCAGCACCCCCCCGTTGGGGACAGGGGTTGAAAAACTGTTTTTT. It translates to CASTPPLGTGVEKLFF.